The clone carrying this T cell receptor beta chain was seen a handful of times. Antigen specificity is unknown. The entry originates in a study of cytomegalovirus exposure and HLA in healthy donors. Study context: HLA-typed donors contributed some 85 million unique TCRs, which were held in an early data release. There were approximately 400 genotyped donors. Of these, 75% to 85% fell in the genetic ancestry cluster associated with self-reported Caucasian donors.

Broader study findings: A missense variant in DCLRE1C was later tied to TCR beta V- and J-gene trimming.

PCR used 60 Vbeta primers and 13 Jbeta primers. TCRdb's copy holds only in-frame clones and misses some; the assay was immunoSEQ multiplex PCR. The table lists 150,000 to 200,000 clones, around 85% of them singletons. The CDR3 loop spans 15 amino acids. Germline V gene data show CDR1 as SNHLY and CDR2 as FYNNEI. V lost 6 bases and J lost 2; bases outside the gene matches: 8. The chain couples TRBV2 to TRBJ2-3; the match to TRBD1 covers 7 bases. The sequence was collected from a human donor in good health. Sequencing was done on a sample of PBMCs. In DNA, the CDR3 is TGTGCCAGCAGGGTTGACAGGGAGACCACAGATACGCAGTATTTT. Its protein is CASRVDRETTDTQYF. Full variable domain (missing parts from reference TRBV2 and TRBJ2-3): EPEVTQTPSHQVTQMGQEVILRCVPISNHLYFYWYRQILGQKVEFLVSFYNNEISEKSEIFDDQFSVERPDGSNFTLKIRSTKLEDSAMYFCASRVDRETTDTQYFGPGTRLTVL.